The 32 T cell receptor beta chains listed next were all sequenced from one sample in a study of OX40 agonist ivuxolimab in advanced cancers. Produced via immunoSEQ multiplex PCR; TCRdb's table is partial and in-frame only. The table has nearly 55,000 clones, around nine tenths seen once; the top ten hold roughly 1.3%. This specimen was CD4+ or CD8+ T cells sorted from blood, taken in a trial of the OX40 agonist ivuxolimab. Source of these receptors: an adult with an advanced solid tumor such as melanoma, head and neck, liver or kidney cancer.

The chain combines TRBV5-1 with TRBJ2-1, with D hard to call. This CDR3 spans 12 amino acids. The V gene lost 7 bases and the J gene lost 9 bases, with 14 bases spanning the gap. Germline CDR1 and CDR2: SGHRS and YFSETQ. As DNA, the CDR3 is TGCGCCAGCGGCCAACCTAGTGGTGAGCAGTTCTTC. This gives the protein CASGQPSGEQFF.

The V and J genes are TRBV27 and TRBJ2-7; a weak D match, TRBD2 (7 bases). Per germline, CDR1 MNHEY and CDR2 SMNVEV (reference sequence). Trimming cost V 2 bases and J 2 bases, with 19 bases left between them. The CDR3 spans 17 residues. CDR3 loop: CASSLKAPGGGPYEQYF. CDR3 sequence (DNA): TGTGCCAGCAGTTTAAAGGCCCCGGGGGGCGGACCCTACGAGCAGTACTTC.

V and J are TRBV10-1 and TRBJ2-2; 8 bases agree with TRBD1. This CDR3 is 14 amino acids long. The V and J ends lost 4 bases and 4 bases, in that order; junction bases with no gene match: 2. Germline V gene sequence: CDR1 WNHNN, CDR2 SYGVQD (reference sequence). The chain's CDR3 is CASSGDRSTGELFF. Here the CDR3 DNA reads TGCGCCAGCAGTGGGGACAGGTCCACCGGGGAGCTGTTTTTT.

The CDR3 loop is CAWEGGEFYNEQFF. CDR3 nucleotides: TGTGCCTGGGAAGGAGGGGAATTCTACAATGAGCAGTTCTTC. The chain links TRBV30 to TRBJ2-1; weak D call: TRBD2 (6 bases). Trimming left V 5 bases short and J 3 bases short, with 14 bases between. Germline V lookup: CDR1 GTSNPN, CDR2 SVGIG (reference sequence). The CDR3 length is 14 residues.

The genes are TRBV18 and TRBJ1-4; no definite D call. V was pared by 3 bases and J by 1 base, with 12 bases between. The CDR3 is made up of 16 amino acids. Germline V gene sequence: CDR1 KGHSH, CDR2 LQKENI. The CDR3 sequence: CASSPTEGGTNEKLFF. Written as DNA, the CDR3 is TGTGCCAGCTCACCTACCGAGGGTGGAACTAATGAAAAACTGTTTTTT.

The chain links TRBV18 to TRBJ1-3; D is possibly TRBD1 (5 bases). The germline V gene has CDR1 KGHSH and CDR2 LQKENI. Trimming pared 5 bases from V and 0 bases from J, leaving 8 bases between. This CDR3 has 14 amino acids. In DNA form, the CDR3 reads TGTGCCAGCTCAACTGGGACCTCTGGAAACACCATATATTTT. This gives the protein CASSTGTSGNTIYF.

In DNA form, the CDR3 reads TGTGCCAGTAGACGCAGCGGGCAAGAGACCCAGTACTTC. As protein: CASRRSGQETQYF. The gene calls are TRBV19 and TRBJ2-5, with a possible D match to TRBD2 (6 bases). The germline gives CDR1 LNHDA, CDR2 SQIVND (reference sequence). This CDR3 contains 13 residues. V was cut by 6 bases and J by 2 bases, with 10 bases left in between.

The chain joins TRBV6-5 to TRBJ2-7; D might be TRBD1 (6 bases). The CDR3 is 14 residues long. Germline V CDR1 and CDR2: MNHEY, SVGAGI. Trimming removed 7 bases from V and 5 bases from J, with 18 bases in between. This chain's CDR3 is CASNPQGPGDEQYF. The CDR3 region has the DNA TGTGCCAGCAATCCACAGGGCCCAGGGGACGAGCAGTACTTC.

The chain uses TRBV10-3 and TRBJ1-2; unclear D gene. Germline-derived CDR1 and CDR2 are ENHRY and SYGVKD. Trimming stripped 3 bases from V and 3 bases from J, with 11 bases between. There are 14 residues in the CDR3. This CDR3 is CAISDPTRDYGYTF. Here the CDR3 DNA reads TGTGCCATCAGTGATCCGACAAGGGACTATGGCTACACCTTC.

This rearrangement joins TRBV28 to TRBJ1-1; D remains ambiguous. V was trimmed by 9 bases and J by 3 bases, leaving 11 bases between them. This CDR3 is built from 12 residues. Germline values: CDR1 MDHEN, CDR2 SYDVKM. The CDR3 is CASQDWYTEAFF. As DNA, the CDR3 is TGTGCCAGTCAGGATTGGTACACTGAAGCTTTCTTT.

V is TRBV28 and J is TRBJ1-4; D remains unclear. Germline assignment: CDR1 MDHEN and CDR2 SYDVKM. The CDR3 sequence is 13 residues long. Trimming left V 4 bases short and J 5 bases short, with 8 bases between. This CDR3 reads CASSWGRNEKLFF. In DNA form, the CDR3 reads TGTGCCAGCAGTTGGGGTCGAAATGAAAAACTGTTTTTT.

This clone was detected a few times. The chain has TRBV18 and TRBJ2-2, with D possibly matching TRBD2 (6 bases). The CDR3 is 13 residues long. Between the trimmed V and J ends, which lost 2 bases and 5 bases, there was a span of 6 bases. CDR1 and CDR2 (germline): KGHSH, LQKENI. CDR3 nucleotide sequence: TGTGCCAGCTCACCAGGGAGGACCGGGGAGCTGTTTTTT. Translated, it gives CASSPGRTGELFF.

The V call is TRBV5-1, the J call TRBJ2-5, with D perhaps matching TRBD1 (6 bases). The tail of the sequence fits TRBJ2-7 better, so the J call may be wrong. The CDR3 is made up of 14 amino acids. Germline V CDR1 and CDR2: SGHRS, YFSETQ. CDR3 coding DNA: TGCGCCAGCAGCTCTACAGGGAATATCTACGAGCAGTACTTC. Translated, it gives CASSSTGNIYEQYF.

J is TRBJ2-3 and V is TRBV30, with TRBD2 identical over 7 bases. In germline, CDR1 is GTSNPN, CDR2 SVGIG (reference sequence). The V segment lost 5 bases and the J segment 3 bases; nucleotides outside the gene matches: 8. There are 14 residues in the CDR3. CDR3 residues: CAWGEGTFTDTQYF. CDR3 bases: TGTGCCTGGGGGGAGGGGACTTTTACAGATACGCAGTATTTT. Full variable domain (rest looked up from reference TRBV30 and TRBJ2-3): SQTIHQWPATLVQPVGSPLSLECTVEGTSNPNLYWYRQAAGRGLQLLFYSVGIGQISSEVPQNLSASRPQDRQFILSSKKLLLSDSGFYLCAWGEGTFTDTQYFGPGTRLTVL.

The J gene is TRBJ1-5, the V gene TRBV5-4; maybe TRBD1 (6 bases). Germline CDR1 is SGHNT and CDR2 is YYREEE (reference sequence). V was shortened by 1 base and J by 6 bases, with 17 bases between the two germline ends. This CDR3 region has 16 residues. The CDR3 protein is CASSLFTGRLTQPQHF. In nucleotides, the CDR3 is TGTGCCAGCAGCTTGTTTACAGGGAGGTTAACTCAGCCCCAGCATTTT.

The chain joins TRBV10-1 to TRBJ2-5; 7 nucleotides agree with TRBD2. Trimming cost V 5 bases and J 1 base; bases outside gene matches: 10. Germline V CDR1 and CDR2: WNHNN, SYGVQD (reference sequence). This CDR3 has 16 amino acids. Here the CDR3 DNA reads TGCGCCAGCAGTTCTGGCTGGCGGGGGTCCCAAGAGACCCAGTACTTC. Its translation: CASSSGWRGSQETQYF.

The CDR3 DNA reads TGTGCCTCTCAAACCCGGGGACAGGGGGCGCCCACAGATACGCAGTATTTT. This codes for CASQTRGQGAPTDTQYF. The genes are TRBV2 and TRBJ2-3, with TRBD1 matching 12 bases. CDR1 SNHLY and CDR2 FYNNEI come from the germline V gene. The CDR3 is 17 residues long. Trimming cost V 11 bases and J 2 bases; bases outside gene matches: 14.

This rearrangement joins TRBV5-1 to TRBJ1-1; TRBD1 matches 8 bases. There are 14 residues in the CDR3. Germline CDR1 SGHRS, CDR2 YFSETQ. V lost 5 bases, J lost 11 bases, and 14 bases stayed unmatched. CDR3 region: CASRANSRTGTAFF. For the CDR3, the DNA is TGCGCCAGCAGAGCTAATTCAAGGACAGGGACGGCTTTCTTT.

The chain has TRBV5-1 and TRBJ1-5; 7 nucleotides line up with TRBD1. The CDR3 is 15 amino acids. Germline V gene lookup returns CDR1 SGHRS and CDR2 YFSETQ. Germline trimming cut 4 bases from V and 6 bases from J; bases unmatched to any gene: 10. The DNA of the CDR3 is TGCGCCAGCAGCCTGACAGGGTCGGATTTTCAGCCCCAGCATTTT. It specifies CASSLTGSDFQPQHF.

The V and J genes are TRBV5-1 and TRBJ2-5; D is possibly TRBD1 (5 bases). This CDR3 has 14 residues. Trimming left V 0 bases short and J 5 bases short, with 11 bases between. Germline V gene lookup returns CDR1 SGHRS and CDR2 YFSETQ. The CDR3 is CASSLGQPGETQYF. DNA of the CDR3: TGCGCCAGCAGCTTGGGACAGCCTGGGGAGACCCAGTACTTC.

This clone was detected a few times. The chain employs TRBV6-1 and TRBJ2-1; D is unresolved. The CDR3 runs 14 residues. The V gene's germline CDR1 is MNHNS and CDR2 SASEGT. Deletions cut 1 base from V and 5 bases from J, with 9 bases between. The CDR3 region is CASSEGLGNNEQFF. In DNA, the CDR3 is TGTGCCAGCAGTGAAGGCCTCGGTAACAATGAGCAGTTCTTC.

This clone was picked up a small number of times. The chain carries TRBV6-1 and TRBJ2-1, with TRBD2 identical over 13 bases. Trimming cost V 4 bases and J 9 bases; bases outside gene matches: 9. Germline CDR1 is MNHNS and CDR2 is SASEGT. CDR3 length: 16 amino acids. CDR3 in DNA: TGTGCCAGCAGTGCTACTAGCGGGGGGGCCAGGGGTGAGCAGTTCTTC. It yields the protein CASSATSGGARGEQFF.

The CDR3 DNA follows: TGTGCCAGCCTTATGAGGGGGCTCGGCTACGAGCAGTACTTC. The encoded protein is CASLMRGLGYEQYF. The rearrangement uses TRBV6-1 and TRBJ2-7, with 7 bases aligning to TRBD1. V lost 8 bases, J lost 3 bases, and 10 bases stayed unmatched. Germline V gives CDR1 MNHNS, CDR2 SASEGT. There are 14 residues in the CDR3.

The chain links TRBV5-1 to TRBJ1-5; the match to TRBD1 covers 9 bases. The CDR3 length is 15 residues. Trimming at V came to 4 bases and at J to 5 bases, leaving 7 bases not matched to a gene. Germline CDR1 and CDR2: SGHRS and YFSETQ. The CDR3 DNA reads as TGCGCCAGCAGCCCGCGGACAGGGGCTGATCAGCCCCAGCATTTT. Its protein is CASSPRTGADQPQHF.

This chain links TRBV27 with TRBJ2-7; no clear D. Between the trimmed V and J ends, which lost 2 bases and 3 bases, there was a span of 8 bases. Germline CDR1 reads MNHEY; CDR2 reads SMNVEV (reference sequence). The CDR3 loop spans 13 amino acids. The CDR3 sequence: CASSLILGYEQYF. CDR3 nucleotides: TGTGCCAGCAGTTTAATATTGGGCTACGAGCAGTACTTC.

The genes are TRBV11-1 and TRBJ1-1; D not certain. V was pared by 2 bases and J by 2 bases, with 3 bases between. The CDR3 length is 12 residues. Germline CDR1 is SGHAT and CDR2 is FQDESV (reference sequence). CDR3: CASSLKNTEAFF. The DNA of the CDR3 is TGTGCCAGCAGCTTAAAAAACACTGAAGCTTTCTTT.

This chain links TRBV30 with TRBJ2-7; 7 bases line up with TRBD2. Germline loops: CDR1 GTSNPN, CDR2 SVGIG (reference sequence). The ends lost 1 base at V and 5 bases at J; junction bases unmatched: 2. CDR3 length: 12 amino acids. The CDR3, as DNA: TGTGCCTGGAGTGGGGGAGGGAACGAGCAGTACTTC. It translates to CAWSGGGNEQYF.

The V and J genes are TRBV5-6 and TRBJ2-5, with 7 bases that match TRBD2. Trimming cost V 4 bases and J 4 bases; bases outside gene matches: 4. This CDR3 comprises 13 residues. Germline assignment: CDR1 SGHDT and CDR2 YYEEEE. In DNA, the CDR3 is TGTGCCAGCAGCCCCCGGGGGGTAGAGACCCAGTACTTC. It is translated as CASSPRGVETQYF.

This chain connects TRBV6-8 to TRBJ1-2; the D gene is possibly TRBD1 (5 bases). Trimming left V 6 bases short and J 0 bases short, with 14 bases between. Germline CDR1 reads MNHGY; CDR2 reads SAAAGT. The CDR3 contains 15 residues. The CDR3 nucleotides read TGTGCCAGCAGCACCACCTGGGGGGCTAACTATGGCTACACCTTC. This gives the protein CASSTTWGANYGYTF.

The gene calls are TRBV29-1 and TRBJ2-1; 9 nucleotides agree with TRBD2. Trimming took 3 bases from V and 0 from J; bases not matched to a gene: 3. Germline V lookup: CDR1 SQVTM, CDR2 ANQGSEA. The CDR3 has 15 amino acids. CDR3 nucleotide sequence: TGCAGCGTTGAGGAGCGGGGGGTCTCCTACAATGAGCAGTTCTTC. It specifies CSVEERGVSYNEQFF.

The V call is TRBV28, the J call TRBJ1-2; maybe TRBD1 (6 bases). The CDR3 length is 15 residues. Trimming pared 0 bases from V and 8 bases from J, leaving 16 bases between. Germline CDR1 and CDR2: MDHEN and SYDVKM. CDR3 DNA: TGTGCCAGCAGTTTATGGGCCCAGGGGCGACAGGGCTACACCTTC. Translated, it gives CASSLWAQGRQGYTF.

The rearrangement links TRBV27 to TRBJ2-7; no definite D call. Trimming left V 7 bases short and J 3 bases short, with 4 bases between. CDR1 MNHEY and CDR2 SMNVEV come from the germline V gene (reference sequence). The CDR3 contains 10 residues. The DNA of the CDR3 is TGTGCCAGCACGAACTACGAGCAGTACTTC. This encodes CASTNYEQYF.